This passage covers 28 T cell receptor beta chains from one sample sequenced in a study of blood T cell repertoires in COVID-19. The table came from immunoSEQ multiplex PCR; TCRdb's copy has only in-frame clones and leaves some out. Of about 180,000 clones in the sample, approximately 86% were seen once. The specimen sequenced was peripheral blood. All receptors come from a man in his forties or fifties with active or convalescent COVID-19.

In DNA form, the CDR3 reads TGTGCCAGCAGCGTAGGAATCCGGGACACTTACAATGAGCAGTTCTTC. Translating it yields CASSVGIRDTYNEQFF. The chain employs TRBV9 and TRBJ2-1, with D tentatively TRBD1 (6 bases). This CDR3 is 16 amino acids long. Per the germline V gene, CDR1 is SGDLS and CDR2 is YYNGEE. Trimming left V 0 bases short and J 4 bases short, with 14 bases between.

The chain recombines TRBV7-9 with TRBJ1-1; D gene uncertain. V was cut by 0 bases and J by 9 bases, with 11 bases left in between. This CDR3 spans 13 amino acids. CDR1 is SEHNR and CDR2 is FQNEAQ in the germline V gene (reference sequence). CDR3 nucleotide sequence: TGTGCCAGCAGCTTAGCGCGACAAGAACAAGCTTTCTTT. Protein: CASSLARQEQAFF.

CDR3 bases: TGTGCCAGCAGCTTTCGTGGCAGGGGAAATGAAAAACTGTTTTTT. It codes for CASSFRGRGNEKLFF. This rearrangement joins TRBV5-6 to TRBJ1-4, with D maybe TRBD1 (6 bases). V lost 2 bases and J 5 bases, leaving 13 bases between the germline ends. CDR1 is SGHDT, CDR2 YYEEEE, per germline. CDR3 length: 15 amino acids.

This chain links TRBV14 with TRBJ2-7, with D possibly TRBD1 on 6 matching bases. The V end lost 8 bases, the J end lost 3 bases, and 11 bases lay between the germline ends. The CDR3 sequence is 12 residues long. The germline gives CDR1 SGHDN, CDR2 FVKESK. DNA for the CDR3: TGTGCCAGCGGATACAGGGTCTACGAGCAGTACTTC. Translating it yields CASGYRVYEQYF.

CDR3 DNA sequence: TGTGCCAGCAGCGGTACAGGTTACGACGAGCAGTACTTC. This codes for CASSGTGYDEQYF. V gene TRBV9 combines with J gene TRBJ2-7, with a weak D call TRBD1 (5 bases). This CDR3 is 13 amino acids long. Per the germline V gene, CDR1 is SGDLS and CDR2 is YYNGEE. V gave up 3 bases and J gave up 5 bases, with 12 bases separating them.

The V call is TRBV28, the J call TRBJ2-5, with D possibly TRBD1 on 5 matching bases. The CDR3 is 13 residues long. CDR1 and CDR2 from the germline V gene are MDHEN and SYDVKM. With 2 bases removed from V and 4 bases from J, the gap between germline ends came to 8 bases. CDR3 loop: CASSLRGSETQYF. The CDR3 nucleotides read TGTGCCAGCAGTTTAAGGGGATCAGAGACCCAGTACTTC.

This chain uses TRBV6-5 with TRBJ2-5; D gene ambiguous. Trimming removed 0 bases at V and 2 bases at J, with 13 bases between. There are 16 residues in the CDR3. CDR1 MNHEY and CDR2 SVGAGI come from the germline V gene. CDR3: CASSYSISSAQETQYF. In nucleotides, the CDR3 is TGTGCCAGCAGTTACTCGATTTCGAGCGCTCAAGAGACCCAGTACTTC.

This clone was recorded once. The chain links TRBV13 to TRBJ2-4; maybe TRBD1 (5 bases). Germline CDR1 reads PRHDT; CDR2 reads FYEKMQ (reference sequence). The CDR3 totals 15 residues. The germline V and J ends were trimmed by 4 bases and 2 bases, with 12 bases remaining between them. The CDR3, as DNA: TGTGCCAGCAGCTACCGACAGTTTTCCAAAAACATTCAGTACTTC. Translating gives CASSYRQFSKNIQYF. Full variable domain (missing parts from reference TRBV13 and TRBJ2-4): AAGVIQSPRHLIKEKRETATLKCYPIPRHDTVYWYQQGPGQDPQFLISFYEKMQSDKGSIPDRFSAQQFSDYHSELNMSSLELGDSALYFCASSYRQFSKNIQYFGAGTRLSVL.

This clone is a singleton in its sample. This sequence joins TRBV5-1 and TRBJ1-2; D might be TRBD1 (5 bases). This CDR3 is built from 14 residues. Germline lookup yields CDR1 SGHRS and CDR2 YFSETQ. The ends were cut back, 4 bases at V and 2 bases at J, with 12 bases in the middle. CDR3 sequence reads: CASSQLEGNYGYTF. CDR3 DNA sequence: TGCGCCAGCAGCCAACTGGAGGGGAACTATGGCTACACCTTC.

This chain joins TRBV6-5 and TRBJ2-1, with a weak D call TRBD2 (5 bases). Germline V lookup: CDR1 MNHEY, CDR2 SVGAGI. The CDR3 loop spans 15 amino acids. Deletions cut 2 bases from V and 5 bases from J, with 13 bases between. The CDR3 region is CASSYDYSTNNEQFF. The CDR3 nucleotides are TGTGCCAGCAGTTACGACTACTCGACTAACAATGAGCAGTTCTTC.

This clone came up once. The V call is TRBV6-4, the J call TRBJ2-6, with D possibly TRBD1 on 5 matching bases. The CDR3 is made up of 17 amino acids. The germline V gene encodes CDR1 MRHNA and CDR2 SNTAGT. V was shortened by 4 bases and J by 0 bases, with 13 bases between the two germline ends. The CDR3 DNA follows: TGTGCCAGCAGTGGTCAGGGTGCATTCTCTGGGGCCAACGTCCTGACTTTC. It is translated as CASSGQGAFSGANVLTF.

This chain uses TRBV24-1 with TRBJ2-5; perhaps TRBD1 as D (5 bases). Germline V CDR1 and CDR2: KGHDR, SFDVKD. This CDR3 spans 15 amino acids. V dropped 0 bases and J dropped 2 bases, with 9 bases sitting between them. The DNA of the CDR3 is TGTGCCACCAGTGATTTGCTGGGGCAGCAAGAGACCCAGTACTTC. Translation gives CATSDLLGQQETQYF.

The chain carries TRBV5-4 and TRBJ1-1, with TRBD1 matching 9 bases. Germline V gene lookup returns CDR1 SGHNT and CDR2 YYREEE (reference sequence). The CDR3 runs 16 residues. With 3 bases clipped from V and 5 bases from J, the junction kept 11 bases outside the gene matches. The CDR3 coding sequence is TGTGCCAGCAGCTCTACAGGGGGCGAAGCGGTTACTGAAGCTTTCTTT. Protein product: CASSSTGGEAVTEAFF.

This clone was seen only once. The chain employs TRBV27 and TRBJ2-3, with 7 bases fitting TRBD1. J gave up 2 bases and V 5 bases, and 10 bases lay outside the gene matches. There are 16 residues in the CDR3. CDR1 is MNHEY, CDR2 SMNVEV, per germline (reference sequence). The CDR3 protein is CASSPYWDRTTDTQYF. CDR3 bases: TGTGCCAGCAGTCCCTACTGGGACAGAACCACAGATACGCAGTATTTT.

The chain employs TRBV20-1 and TRBJ2-7; 10 nucleotides line up with TRBD2. The CDR3 contains 14 residues. The junction had 7 bases not matched to a gene; V was cut back by 3 bases and J by 5 bases. Germline CDR1 is DFQATT and CDR2 is SNEGSKA (reference sequence). The CDR3 region has the DNA TGCAGTGCTAGTTTATTAGCGGGGGGTAACGAGCAGTACTTC. This translates into CSASLLAGGNEQYF.

This chain links TRBV10-3 with TRBJ2-1, with a tentative D call TRBD1 (6 bases). The CDR3 is made up of 13 amino acids. Germline V lookup: CDR1 ENHRY, CDR2 SYGVKD. V gave up 0 bases and J gave up 8 bases, with 8 bases separating them. This CDR3 reads CAISESAGDEQFF. The CDR3 DNA follows: TGTGCCATCAGTGAGTCGGCAGGGGATGAGCAGTTCTTC.

CDR3 residues: CATSREISPSSYNEQFF. CDR3 coding DNA: TGTGCCACCAGCAGAGAGATCTCCCCGAGCTCCTACAATGAGCAGTTCTTC. This chain uses TRBV15 with TRBJ2-1; no firm D call. The CDR3 runs to 17 residues. V lost 0 bases and J 0 bases, leaving 12 bases between the germline ends. From germline, CDR1 is LNHNV and CDR2 YYDKDF (reference sequence).

V gene TRBV15 combines with J gene TRBJ1-2; 9 nucleotides match TRBD1. Looked up from germline, CDR1 is LNHNV and CDR2 is YYDKDF (reference sequence). This CDR3 contains 15 residues. After removal of 1 base from V and 3 bases from J, the junction contained 3 bases not matched to a gene. The CDR3 here is CATSRGQGVDYGYTF. The CDR3 region has the DNA TGTGCCACCAGCAGAGGACAGGGGGTGGACTATGGCTACACCTTC.

In this sample, this clone turned up once. The rearrangement uses TRBV5-1 and TRBJ2-7; D is possibly TRBD1 (5 bases). The CDR3 consists of 15 residues. V was clipped by 3 bases and J by 0 bases, with 13 bases between them. Germline V gene lookup returns CDR1 SGHRS and CDR2 YFSETQ. The CDR3 DNA is TGCGCCAGCAGCTGGCAGGGTACCGGCTCCTACGAGCAGTACTTC. Its translation is CASSWQGTGSYEQYF.

The chain has TRBV29-1 and TRBJ2-3; 9 nucleotides match TRBD2. Looked up from germline, CDR1 is SQVTM and CDR2 is ANQGSEA. CDR3 length equals 15 residues. CDR3 coding DNA: TGCACATGCCTCCCCGAGCGGGGGGTTTCAGATACGCAGTATTTT. It yields the protein CTCLPERGVSDTQYF.

This chain uses TRBV7-9 with TRBJ2-7; D remains unclear. The germline CDR1 and CDR2 sequences are SEHNR and FQNEAQ (reference sequence). This CDR3 is 13 amino acids long. V was trimmed by 3 bases and J by 3 bases, leaving 9 bases between them. CDR3 sequence: CASSLLPNYEQYF. CDR3 in DNA: TGTGCCAGCAGCTTGCTTCCTAACTACGAGCAGTACTTC.

The rearrangement uses TRBV5-1 and TRBJ1-6; 10 positions agree with TRBD1. V lost 5 bases, J lost 5 bases, and 7 bases stayed unmatched. Germline V gives CDR1 SGHRS, CDR2 YFSETQ. The CDR3 contains 16 residues. The CDR3 sequence: CASRLTGGNDNSPLHF. For the CDR3, the DNA is TGCGCCAGCAGATTGACAGGGGGCAACGATAATTCACCCCTCCACTTT.

The chain joins TRBV12-5 to TRBJ1-5; TRBD1 matches at 8 bases. The germline CDR1 and CDR2 sequences are LGHNT and FRNRAP. This CDR3 is built from 14 residues. Trimming cost V 9 bases and J 6 bases; bases outside gene matches: 10. The CDR3 here is CASAVQGAGQPQHF. In DNA form, the CDR3 reads TGTGCTAGCGCCGTTCAGGGGGCAGGTCAGCCCCAGCATTTT.

CDR3 amino acids: CASRPSVGSGRTDTQYF. The CDR3 DNA follows: TGTGCCAGCAGGCCCAGCGTAGGGAGCGGCCGCACAGATACGCAGTATTTT. The chain recombines TRBV28 with TRBJ2-3; tentatively, D is TRBD2 (5 bases). V shed 6 bases and J shed 1 base, with 20 bases lying between them. Germline V gene data show CDR1 as MDHEN and CDR2 as SYDVKM. The CDR3 has 17 amino acids. Full variable domain (missing parts from reference TRBV28 and TRBJ2-3): DVKVTQSSRYLVKRTGEKVFLECVQDMDHENMFWYRQDPGLGLRLIYFSYDVKMKEKGDIPEGYSVSREKKERFSLILESASTNQTSMYLCASRPSVGSGRTDTQYFGPGTRLTVL.

This clone was found once. The chain links TRBV5-1 to TRBJ1-4; D ambiguous. Germline CDR1 SGHRS, CDR2 YFSETQ. CDR3 size: 14 residues. The V end was cut by 0 bases, the J end by 8 bases, with 11 bases between. Written as DNA, the CDR3 is TGCGCCAGCAGCTTGGAGTCAGGTCGAGAAAAACTGTTTTTT. Amino acid sequence: CASSLESGREKLFF.

The chain recombines TRBV6-4 with TRBJ2-1, with D possibly TRBD1 on 8 matching bases. The V and J ends lost 3 bases and 8 bases respectively, with 17 bases between them. Germline loops: CDR1 MRHNA, CDR2 SNTAGT. This CDR3 has 15 amino acids. The CDR3 DNA reads as TGTGCCAGCAGTGATTCGCGGACAGGGAGGGATGAGCAGTTCTTC. This encodes CASSDSRTGRDEQFF.

The chain recombines TRBV4-2 with TRBJ2-3; 7 nucleotides align to TRBD1. This CDR3 region has 15 residues. Germline V gene data show CDR1 as LGHNA and CDR2 as YNFKEQ. V lost 4 bases, J lost 0 bases, and 4 bases stayed unmatched. In DNA, the CDR3 is TGTGCCAGCAGCCCTGGGACAGCTAGCACAGATACGCAGTATTTT. As protein: CASSPGTASTDTQYF.

The rearrangement links TRBV5-1 to TRBJ2-2; tentatively, D is TRBD2 (5 bases). This CDR3 region has 12 residues. The germline V and J ends were trimmed by 3 bases and 7 bases, with 7 bases remaining between them. Looked up from germline, CDR1 is SGHRS and CDR2 is YFSETQ. CDR3 in amino acids: CASSWRSGELFF. The CDR3 coding sequence is TGCGCCAGCAGCTGGAGGAGCGGGGAGCTGTTTTTT.